These 26 T cell receptor beta chains originate from one sample sequenced in a study of blood T cell repertoires in COVID-19. The data were produced by immunoSEQ multiplex PCR, yet TCRdb's version contains in-frame clones alone and is incomplete. The data hold roughly 200,000 clones, with around 84% observed a single time. Material: peripheral blood. The receptors originated from an elderly woman with COVID-19, enrolled during active disease.

This chain connects TRBV5-4 to TRBJ1-6; TRBD1 aligns across 11 bases. From germline, CDR1 is SGHNT and CDR2 YYREEE (reference sequence). The CDR3 spans 15 residues. V trimming: 5 bases; J trimming: 10 bases; junction bases outside the gene matches: 8. The DNA for the CDR3 is TGTGCCAGCAGAAATGGACAGGGGGCAATATCACCCCTCCACTTT. Translating it yields CASRNGQGAISPLHF. Together with reference TRBV5-4 and TRBJ1-6, the CDR3 gives the full variable domain: ETGVTQSPTHLIKTRGQQVTLRCSSQSGHNTVSWYQQALGQGPQFIFQYYREEENGRGNFPPRFSGLQFPNYSSELNVNALELDDSALYLCASRNGQGAISPLHFGNGTRLTVT.

V usage is TRBV5-1 and J usage is TRBJ1-5; 8 nucleotides line up with TRBD1. The junction had 5 bases not matched to a gene; V was cut back by 4 bases and J by 5 bases. The germline gives CDR1 SGHRS, CDR2 YFSETQ. The CDR3 covers 14 residues. Here the CDR3 DNA reads TGCGCCAGCAGCACGGGACAGGATGATCAGCCCCAGCATTTT. Translated: CASSTGQDDQPQHF.

The chain combines TRBV18 with TRBJ1-1; D perhaps matches TRBD1 (5 bases). The germline V gene encodes CDR1 KGHSH and CDR2 LQKENI. The V end was cut by 3 bases, the J end by 0 bases, with 14 bases between. The CDR3 runs 16 residues. DNA of the CDR3: TGTGCCAGCTCACCCCAAATGGGGGGAGTGAACACTGAAGCTTTCTTT. This gives the protein CASSPQMGGVNTEAFF.

Notes on this clone: Other DNA sequences in the sample encode the same CDR3. The V gene is TRBV15, the J gene TRBJ1-3; weak D call: TRBD1 (6 bases). Trimming took 5 bases from V and 4 from J, leaving 12 bases between them. Germline CDR1 is LNHNV and CDR2 is YYDKDF (reference sequence). This CDR3 has 14 residues. CDR3 bases: TGTGCCACCAGCCCTACAGGGTTGGGAAACACCATATATTTT. This translates into CATSPTGLGNTIYF.

The V and J genes are TRBV5-1 and TRBJ2-1, with TRBD1 identical over 8 bases. Germline CDR1 is SGHRS and CDR2 is YFSETQ. The CDR3 totals 16 residues. The V gene end was trimmed by 4 bases and the J gene end by 4 bases; junction bases not matched to a gene: 10. CDR3 bases: TGCGCCAGCAGCCCCCTAGGGGACAGGAGTTACAATGAGCAGTTCTTC. Translation gives CASSPLGDRSYNEQFF.

The CDR3, as DNA: TGTGCCAGACACGGACAGGGGTATGAAAAACTGTTTTTT. Translating gives CARHGQGYEKLFF. The V call is TRBV10-3, the J call TRBJ1-4; 9 bases agree with TRBD1. The CDR3 totals 13 residues. V lost 10 bases and J lost 6; bases outside the gene matches: 6. Germline loops: CDR1 ENHRY, CDR2 SYGVKD.

The V gene is TRBV27, the J gene TRBJ1-6; D remains unclear. The CDR3 totals 16 residues. V lost 0 bases to trimming and J lost 0 bases, with 6 bases between them. Germline-derived CDR1 and CDR2 are MNHEY and SMNVEV (reference sequence). DNA of the CDR3: TGTGCCAGCAGTTTATCGGCTAGCTCCTATAATTCACCCCTCCACTTT. This encodes CASSLSASSYNSPLHF.

This sequence joins TRBV19 and TRBJ1-4; perhaps TRBD1 as D (6 bases). In germline, CDR1 is LNHDA, CDR2 SQIVND (reference sequence). The V gene lost 4 bases and the J gene lost 0 bases, with 15 bases spanning the gap. The CDR3 runs to 17 residues. CDR3 amino acids: CASSTRWTASTNEKLFF. The CDR3 DNA follows: TGTGCCAGTAGTACCCGGTGGACAGCCTCAACTAATGAAAAACTGTTTTTT.

CDR3: CAAGTGGSNEQFF. CDR3 bases: TGTGCAGCGGGGACAGGGGGGTCCAATGAGCAGTTCTTC. This chain connects TRBV7-9 to TRBJ2-1; TRBD1 matches at 11 bases. This CDR3 comprises 13 residues. Germline CDR1 and CDR2: SEHNR and FQNEAQ (reference sequence). The variable domain in full, with the rest retrieved from reference TRBV7-9 and TRBJ2-1, is DTGVSQNPRHKITKRGQNVTFRCDPISEHNRLYWYRQTLGQGPEFLTYFQNEAQLEKSRLLSDRFSAERPKGSFSTLEIQRTEQGDSAMYLCAAGTGGSNEQFFGPGTRLTVL.

The rearrangement uses TRBV29-1 and TRBJ1-1; 9 nucleotides align to TRBD1. There are 12 residues in the CDR3. CDR1 SQVTM and CDR2 ANQGSEA come from the germline V gene. Germline trimming cut 5 bases from V and 5 bases from J; bases unmatched to any gene: 3. CDR3 protein: CSVTGGGTEAFF. The CDR3 bases are TGCAGCGTTACAGGGGGCGGAACTGAAGCTTTCTTT.

This clone has only a few counts. The rearrangement joins TRBV3-1 (or the pseudogene TRBV3-2) to TRBJ2-1, with 9 bases aligning to TRBD2. Trimming at V came to 4 bases and at J to 6 bases, leaving 10 bases not matched to a gene. This CDR3 comprises 16 residues. The V gene's germline CDR1 is LGHDT and CDR2 YNNKEL (reference sequence). The chain's CDR3 is CASSLPGRGGLNEQFF. CDR3 DNA sequence: TGTGCCAGCAGCCTCCCGGGGCGGGGGGGCCTCAATGAGCAGTTCTTC.

The chain combines TRBV19 with TRBJ2-2; tentative D call: TRBD1 (5 bases). Germline V lookup: CDR1 LNHDA, CDR2 SQIVND (reference sequence). V lost 5 bases and J lost 4, with 17 bases in between. This CDR3 contains 16 residues. The CDR3 coding sequence is TGTGCCAGTAGTCACCCCATCAGGGTCCCCACCGGGGAGCTGTTTTTT. Its translation is CASSHPIRVPTGELFF.

V is TRBV2 and J is TRBJ2-1, with D possibly being TRBD1 (6 bases). Trimming shortened V by 8 bases and J by 7 bases, and 9 bases separated the two germline ends. From germline, CDR1 is SNHLY and CDR2 FYNNEI. The CDR3 loop spans 11 amino acids. Here the CDR3 reads CASGGWNEQFF. CDR3 DNA sequence: TGTGCCAGCGGGGGCTGGAATGAGCAGTTCTTC.

The chain has TRBV29-1 and TRBJ1-2; possibly TRBD1 for D (5 bases). Per the germline V gene, CDR1 is SQVTM and CDR2 is ANQGSEA. This CDR3 spans 12 amino acids. V lost 6 bases to trimming and J lost 1 base, with 9 bases between them. DNA of the CDR3: TGCAGCGTGGCCGACAGTAACTATGGCTACACCTTC. As protein: CSVADSNYGYTF.

This clone was seen only a few times. This chain uses TRBV15 with TRBJ1-5; the match to TRBD1 covers 11 bases. The V gene's germline CDR1 is LNHNV and CDR2 YYDKDF (reference sequence). After removal of 3 bases from V and 7 bases from J, the junction contained 17 bases not matched to a gene. The CDR3 consists of 19 residues. CDR3 DNA: TGTGCCACCAGCAGCTACGGGATTCCGGGACAGGGGGTCCAACAGCCCCAGCATTTT. This codes for CATSSYGIPGQGVQQPQHF.

This clone was detected only once. The CDR3 is CASTRGRGNTEAFF. The CDR3 DNA reads as TGTGCCAGTACCCGGGGGAGGGGGAACACTGAAGCTTTCTTT. This chain links TRBV19 with TRBJ1-1, with D perhaps TRBD1 (5 bases). Germline assignment: CDR1 LNHDA and CDR2 SQIVND (reference sequence). Trimming took 7 bases from V and 1 from J, leaving 13 bases between them. The CDR3 extends over 14 amino acids.

Only one count was recorded for this clone. V usage is TRBV21-1 and J usage is TRBJ2-7; the table's D gene call, TRBD1, was not cross checked with the DNA. TRBV21-1 represents a pseudogene. This CDR3 spans 17 amino acids. The CDR3 sequence is CASSKVGVAGKVYEQYV. CDR3 coding DNA: TGTGCCAGCAGCAAAGTAGGGGTCGCAGGGAAGGTCTACGAGCAGTACGTC.

J is TRBJ1-1 and V is TRBV6-1; no firm D call. This CDR3 region has 14 residues. Per the germline V gene, CDR1 is MNHNS and CDR2 is SASEGT. Trimming took off 0 bases at V and 2 bases at J, with 7 bases between the two ends. The CDR3 reads CASSEARVNTEAFF. CDR3 in DNA: TGTGCCAGCAGTGAAGCGCGGGTTAACACTGAAGCTTTCTTT.

The chain uses TRBV5-5 and TRBJ2-7; the match to TRBD1 covers 7 bases. This CDR3 is 15 amino acids long. Trimming took 0 bases from V and 0 from J; bases not matched to a gene: 3. CDR1 and CDR2 from the germline V gene are SGHKS and YYEKEE (reference sequence). In DNA, the CDR3 is TGTGCCAGCAGCTTGGACTGGACAGGCTCCTACGAGCAGTACTTC. It translates to CASSLDWTGSYEQYF.

The chain employs TRBV7-2 and TRBJ1-6; 7 bases match TRBD1. The CDR3 runs 15 residues. Germline CDR1 and CDR2: SGHTA and FQGNSA. Trimming removed 3 bases from V and 5 bases from J; junction bases left unmatched: 4. DNA of the CDR3: TGTGCCAGCAGCTTCCGACAGGGAAATAATTCACCCCTCCACTTT. It encodes CASSFRQGNNSPLHF.

This chain connects TRBV3-1 (or the pseudogene TRBV3-2) to TRBJ1-1, with 12 bases aligning to TRBD1. V lost 3 bases, J lost 1 base, and 6 bases stayed unmatched. This CDR3 has 17 residues. Germline CDR1 reads LGHDT; CDR2 reads YNNKEL (reference sequence). CDR3 DNA sequence: TGTGCCAGCAGCCAGGGACAGGGGGCGCTAAGGAACACTGAAGCTTTCTTT. Translated, it gives CASSQGQGALRNTEAFF.

This chain links TRBV6-1 with TRBJ1-2; D unclear. Germline V CDR1 and CDR2: MNHNS, SASEGT. This CDR3 is built from 14 residues. V lost 1 base, J lost 2 bases, and 8 bases lay in between. CDR3 bases: TGTGCCAGCAGTGAAGTATCGGGGAACTATGGCTACACCTTC. This codes for CASSEVSGNYGYTF.

This chain links TRBV19 with TRBJ2-4, with 13 bases matching TRBD2. The CDR3 has 15 amino acids. Germline values: CDR1 LNHDA, CDR2 SQIVND (reference sequence). The V and J ends lost 4 bases and 7 bases, in that order; junction bases with no gene match: 4. CDR3 nucleotides: TGTGCCAGTAGTAGACTAGCGGGGGGTGGGAACATTCAGTACTTC. Translating it yields CASSRLAGGGNIQYF. The full variable domain, rest sourced from reference TRBV19 and TRBJ2-4, is DGGITQSPKYLFRKEGQNVTLSCEQNLNHDAMYWYRQDPGQGLRLIYYSQIVNDFQKGDIAEGYSVSREKKESFPLTVTSAQKNPTAFYLCASSRLAGGGNIQYFGAGTRLSVL.

Details on this clone: In the same sample, other DNA sequences code for this CDR3. The rearrangement uses TRBV7-2 and TRBJ2-2; D is ambiguous. Trimming removed 1 base at V and 1 base at J, with 4 bases between. Germline V gene sequence: CDR1 SGHTA, CDR2 FQGNSA. The CDR3 extends over 14 amino acids. This chain's CDR3 is CASSLVRNTGELFF. CDR3 in DNA: TGTGCCAGCAGCTTAGTTAGGAACACCGGGGAGCTGTTTTTT.

The V call is TRBV2, the J call TRBJ1-1; unclear D gene. With 3 bases removed from V and 4 bases from J, the gap between germline ends came to 9 bases. CDR3 length: 13 residues. Looked up from germline, CDR1 is SNHLY and CDR2 is FYNNEI. In DNA form, the CDR3 reads TGTGCCAGCAGTGAGGCAGGACTCACTGAAGCTTTCTTT. The encoded protein is CASSEAGLTEAFF.

The chain combines TRBV11-3 with TRBJ1-1, with D possibly TRBD1 on 5 matching bases. CDR1 SGHNT and CDR2 YENEEA come from the germline V gene. The CDR3 is 15 residues long. Deletions cut 1 base from V and 1 base from J, with 10 bases between. The CDR3 here is CASSLGGGKNTEAFF. DNA for the CDR3: TGTGCCAGCAGCTTAGGGGGCGGTAAGAACACTGAAGCTTTCTTT.